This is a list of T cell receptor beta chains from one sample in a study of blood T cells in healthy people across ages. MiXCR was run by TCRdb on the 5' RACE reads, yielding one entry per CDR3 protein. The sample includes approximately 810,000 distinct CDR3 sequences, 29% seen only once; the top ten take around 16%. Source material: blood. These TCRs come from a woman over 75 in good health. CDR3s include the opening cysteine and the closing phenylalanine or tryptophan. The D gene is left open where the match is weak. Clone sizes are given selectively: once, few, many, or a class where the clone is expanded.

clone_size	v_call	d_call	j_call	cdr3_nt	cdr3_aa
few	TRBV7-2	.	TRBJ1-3	TGTGCCAGCAGCCATGGGACTCGGGCAGGAAACACCATATATTTT	CASSHGTRAGNTIYF
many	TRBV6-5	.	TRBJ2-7	TGTGCCAGCAGAGCAGGGGGGACACCGTTTGGGGGGCAGTACTTC	CASRAGGTPFGGQYF
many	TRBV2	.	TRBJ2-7	TGTGCCAGCAGGGCTGACAGCTACGAGCAGTACTTC	CASRADSYEQYF
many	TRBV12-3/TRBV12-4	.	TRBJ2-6	TGTGCCAGCAGTTTAATGTCCTCTGGGGCCAACGTCCTGACTTTC	CASSLMSSGANVLTF
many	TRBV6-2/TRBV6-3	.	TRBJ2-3	TGTGCCAGCAGTTACGGGTTCCCCACCCGGGATACGCAGTATTTT	CASSYGFPTRDTQYF
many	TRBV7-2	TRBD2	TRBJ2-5	TGTGCCAGCAGCGGGAGGGCTAGCTTAGCGGGGGAGACCCAGTACTTC	CASSGRASLAGETQYF
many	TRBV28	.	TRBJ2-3	TGTGCCAGCAAGGTCCGAGCCGATACGCAGTATTTT	CASKVRADTQYF
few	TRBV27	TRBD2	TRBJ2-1	TGTGCCAGCAGTCCAGGACTAGCGGGAATTGATGAGCAGTTCTTC	CASSPGLAGIDEQFF
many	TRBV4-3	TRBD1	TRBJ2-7	TGCGCCAGCAGCGCCGGGACAGGGGGTATCGAGCAGTACTTC	CASSAGTGGIEQYF
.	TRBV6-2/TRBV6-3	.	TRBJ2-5	TGTGCCAGCAGTCACGCAGGCCTTGAGCAGTACTTC	CASSHAGLEQYF
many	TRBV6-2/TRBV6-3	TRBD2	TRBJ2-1	TGTGCCTCCCGACTAGCGGGGGGGCTTGAGCAGTTCTTC	CASRLAGGLEQFF
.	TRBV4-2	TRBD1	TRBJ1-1	TGTACCAGCAGCCAGGACAGGGTGACTGAAGCTTTCTTT	CTSSQDRVTEAFF
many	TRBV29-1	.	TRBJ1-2	TGCAGCGTTGAGGGGGGGCCGATTTTTGGCTACACCTTC	CSVEGGPIFGYTF
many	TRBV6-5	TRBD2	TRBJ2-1	TGTGCCAGCAGCCTGGGACTAGTCGCCTACAATGAGCAGTTCTTC	CASSLGLVAYNEQFF
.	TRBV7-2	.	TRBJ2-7	TGTGCCAGCAGCTTAAATCCGGGGCCAAACTACGAGCAGTACTTC	CASSLNPGPNYEQYF
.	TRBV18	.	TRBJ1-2	TGTGCCAGCTCCCCGGACGGAAACTGTGGCTACACCTTC	CASSPDGNCGYTF
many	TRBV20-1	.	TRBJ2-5	TGCAGTGCTAGGTCCCCGCAGGGGTATGAGACCCAGTACTTC	CSARSPQGYETQYF
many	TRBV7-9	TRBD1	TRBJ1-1	TGTGCCAGCAGCCGTCGGGACAGGCGCACTGAAGCTTTCTTT	CASSRRDRRTEAFF
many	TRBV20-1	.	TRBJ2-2	TGCAGTGCTAGAGTAAGCCTAGCAAACACCGGGGAGCTGTTTTTT	CSARVSLANTGELFF
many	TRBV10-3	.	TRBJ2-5	TGTGCCATCAGGGACGTCTCCGAGACCCAGTACTTC	CAIRDVSETQYF
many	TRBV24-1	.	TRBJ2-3	TGTGCCACCAGTGATTTGCCATCGGATACGCAGTATTTT	CATSDLPSDTQYF
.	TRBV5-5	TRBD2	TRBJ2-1	TGTGCCAGCAGCCTGGGGGGGGGGACGTTAGGGTCTTATGAGCAGTTCTTC	CASSLGGGTLGSYEQFF
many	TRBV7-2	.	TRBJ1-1	TGTGCCAGCAGCCCCCCCGGCCGCGGGACTGAAGCTTTCTTT	CASSPPGRGTEAFF
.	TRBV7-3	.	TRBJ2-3	TGTGCCAGCAGCTTAACGGCGGGGCGCACAGATACGCAGTATTTT	CASSLTAGRTDTQYF
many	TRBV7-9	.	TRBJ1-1	TGTGCCAGCAGCTTAGCTCGAGGACAGCATTTGAACACTGAAGCTTTCTTT	CASSLARGQHLNTEAFF
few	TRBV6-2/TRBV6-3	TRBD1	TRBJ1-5	TGTGCCAGCAGTTACAGGTTGGAGGGGGCGAGTTGGAATCAGCCCCAGCATTTT	CASSYRLEGASWNQPQHF
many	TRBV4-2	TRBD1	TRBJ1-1	TGTGCCAGCAGCTCGACAGGGGGTCCCGACACTGAAGCTTTCTTT	CASSSTGGPDTEAFF
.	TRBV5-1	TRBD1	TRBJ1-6	TGCGCCAGCAGCTTCGTCCGTGAACAGGGGAGCTCACCCCCCCACTTT	CASSFVREQGSSPPHF
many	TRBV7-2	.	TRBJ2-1	TGTGCCAGCAGTTCAGGAGGGCGGGAGCAGTTCTTC	CASSSGGREQFF
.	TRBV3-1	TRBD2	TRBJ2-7	TGTGCCCGCAAACCGACGGGGGGGTCCTACGAGCAGTACTTC	CARKPTGGSYEQYF
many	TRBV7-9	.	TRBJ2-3	TGTGCCAGCAGCTCCAGCCCCCCGGGCCGGAGCACAGATACGCAGTATTTT	CASSSSPPGRSTDTQYF
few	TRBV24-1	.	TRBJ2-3	TGTGCCACCAGTGACTACTGGGCGGCAGGCACAGATACGCAGTATTTT	CATSDYWAAGTDTQYF
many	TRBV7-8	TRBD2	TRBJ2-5	TGTGCCAGCAGCGGATCTAGCGGGGGCAAAGAGACCCAGTACTTC	CASSGSSGGKETQYF
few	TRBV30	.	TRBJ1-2	TGTGCCTGGACCTGGGGGGGATCGGCCTCCGGAGGCTACACCTTC	CAWTWGGSASGGYTF
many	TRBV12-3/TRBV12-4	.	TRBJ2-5	TGTGCCAGCAGTTTGGGGGGTTTCCAGACCCAGTACTTC	CASSLGGFQTQYF
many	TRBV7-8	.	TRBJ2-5	TGTGCCAGCAGCTTAGTTGGAGGGAGAGAGACCCAGTACTTC	CASSLVGGRETQYF
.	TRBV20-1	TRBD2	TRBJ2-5	TGCAGTGCTAGAGGGGACCTAGCGGGAGAAGAGACCCAGTACTTC	CSARGDLAGEETQYF
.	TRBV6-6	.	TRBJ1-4	TGTGCCAGCAGTTATGGGGTTAATGAAAAACTGTTTTTT	CASSYGVNEKLFF
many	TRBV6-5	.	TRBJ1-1	TGTGCCAGCAGTTACGGAACACAGGGTGAAGCTTTCTTT	CASSYGTQGEAFF
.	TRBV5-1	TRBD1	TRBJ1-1	TGCGCCAGCAGCTTGGTTACAGGGGGCGGCACTGAAGCTTTCTTT	CASSLVTGGGTEAFF
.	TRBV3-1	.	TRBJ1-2	TGTGCCAGCAGCCCGGTAGGGGGGCGCGGTGATGGCTACACCTTC	CASSPVGGRGDGYTF
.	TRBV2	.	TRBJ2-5	TGTGCCAGCAGTGACCGGGGAAGACAAGAGACCCAGTACTTC	CASSDRGRQETQYF
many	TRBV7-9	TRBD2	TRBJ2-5	TGTGCCAGCAGCGTAACACCGGGACTAGGACAAGAGACCCAGTACTTC	CASSVTPGLGQETQYF
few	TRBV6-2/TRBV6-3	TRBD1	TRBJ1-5	TGTGCCAGCCGGACAGGGGGCTCGAATCCGCATTTT	CASRTGGSNPHF
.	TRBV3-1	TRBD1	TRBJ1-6	TGTGCCAGCAGCCAAGCCGGGACAGGGGGTTCACCCCTCCACTTT	CASSQAGTGGSPLHF